This T cell receptor (beta chain) was recovered during a study of cytomegalovirus exposure and HLA in healthy donors. Notes on the study in general: Rarity marked most TCR sequences, yet some public TCRs occurred in many donors. The study put some 150 TCR beta chains on its list as cytomegalovirus-associated.

The CDR3 has 13 amino acids. The germline CDR1 and CDR2 sequences are ENHRY and SYGVKD. V gave up 8 bases and J gave up 4 bases, with 12 bases separating them. The PCR was carried out with 60 Vbeta primers and 13 Jbeta primers. The data were produced by immunoSEQ multiplex PCR, yet TCRdb's version contains in-frame clones alone and is incomplete. The repertoire includes approximately 150,000 clones, roughly 80% of them detected once, and about 2.3% sits in the top ten. Remarks on this clone: Antigen unknown.

The TCR originated in a male donor in good health and CMV-seronegative. Sequencing input: PBMCs. The rearrangement uses TRBV10-3 and TRBJ1-5; D not certain. CDR3 nucleotides: TGTGCCATCGGCCTTAACATTAATCAGCCCCAGCATTTT. Protein product: CAIGLNINQPQHF.